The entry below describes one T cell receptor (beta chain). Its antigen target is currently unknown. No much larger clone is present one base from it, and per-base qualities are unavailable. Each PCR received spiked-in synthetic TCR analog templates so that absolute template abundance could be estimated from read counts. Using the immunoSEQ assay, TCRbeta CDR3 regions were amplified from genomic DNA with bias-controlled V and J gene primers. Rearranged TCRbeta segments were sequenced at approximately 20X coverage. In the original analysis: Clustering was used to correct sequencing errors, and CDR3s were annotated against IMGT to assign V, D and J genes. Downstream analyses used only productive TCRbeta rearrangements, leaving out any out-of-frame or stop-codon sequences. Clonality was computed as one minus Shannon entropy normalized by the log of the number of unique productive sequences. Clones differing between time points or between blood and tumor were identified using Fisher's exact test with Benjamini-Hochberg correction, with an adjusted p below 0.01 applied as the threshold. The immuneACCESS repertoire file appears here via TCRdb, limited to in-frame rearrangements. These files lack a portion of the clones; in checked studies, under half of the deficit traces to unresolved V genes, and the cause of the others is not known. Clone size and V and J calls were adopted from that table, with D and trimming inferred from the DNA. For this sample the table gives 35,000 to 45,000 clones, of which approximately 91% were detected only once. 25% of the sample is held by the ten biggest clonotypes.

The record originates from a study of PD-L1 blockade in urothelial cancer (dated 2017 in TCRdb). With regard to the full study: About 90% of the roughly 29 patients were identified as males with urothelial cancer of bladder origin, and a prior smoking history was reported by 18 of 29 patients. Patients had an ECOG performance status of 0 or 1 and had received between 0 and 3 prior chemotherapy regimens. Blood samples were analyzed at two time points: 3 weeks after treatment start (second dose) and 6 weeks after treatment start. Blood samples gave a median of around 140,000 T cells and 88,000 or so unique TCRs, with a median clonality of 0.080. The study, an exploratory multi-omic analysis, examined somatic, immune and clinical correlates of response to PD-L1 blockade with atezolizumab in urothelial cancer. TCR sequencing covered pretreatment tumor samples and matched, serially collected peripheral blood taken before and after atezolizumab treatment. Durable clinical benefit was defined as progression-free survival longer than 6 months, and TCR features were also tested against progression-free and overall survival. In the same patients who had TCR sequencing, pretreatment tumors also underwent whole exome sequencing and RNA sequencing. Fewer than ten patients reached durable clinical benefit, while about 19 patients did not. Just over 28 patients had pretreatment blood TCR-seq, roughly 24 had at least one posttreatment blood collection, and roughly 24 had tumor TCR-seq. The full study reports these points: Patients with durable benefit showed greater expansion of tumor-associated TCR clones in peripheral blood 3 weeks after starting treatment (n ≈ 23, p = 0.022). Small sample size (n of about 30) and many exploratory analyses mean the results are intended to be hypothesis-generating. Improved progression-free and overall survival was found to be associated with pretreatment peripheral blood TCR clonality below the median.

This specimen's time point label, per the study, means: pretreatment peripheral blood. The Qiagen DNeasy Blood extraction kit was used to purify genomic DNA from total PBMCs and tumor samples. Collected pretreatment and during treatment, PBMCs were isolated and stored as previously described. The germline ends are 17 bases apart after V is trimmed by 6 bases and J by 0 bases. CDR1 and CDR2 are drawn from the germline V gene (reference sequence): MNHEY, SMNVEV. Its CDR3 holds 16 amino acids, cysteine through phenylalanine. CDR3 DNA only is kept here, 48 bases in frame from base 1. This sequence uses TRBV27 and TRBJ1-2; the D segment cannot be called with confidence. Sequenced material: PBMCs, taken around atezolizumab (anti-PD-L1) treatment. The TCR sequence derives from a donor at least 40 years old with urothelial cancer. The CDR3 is CASSLRYPPANYGYTF. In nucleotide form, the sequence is TGTGCCAGCAGCCTACGTTACCCACCGGCTAACTATGGCTACACCTTC.